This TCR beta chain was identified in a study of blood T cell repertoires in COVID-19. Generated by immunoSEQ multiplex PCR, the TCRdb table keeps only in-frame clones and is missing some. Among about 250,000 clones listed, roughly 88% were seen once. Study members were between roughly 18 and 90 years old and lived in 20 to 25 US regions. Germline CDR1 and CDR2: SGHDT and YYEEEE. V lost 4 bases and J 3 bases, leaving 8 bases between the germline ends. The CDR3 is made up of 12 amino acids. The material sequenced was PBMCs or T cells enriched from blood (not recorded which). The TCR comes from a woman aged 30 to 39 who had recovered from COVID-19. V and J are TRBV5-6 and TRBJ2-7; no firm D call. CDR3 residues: CASSIGDYEQYF. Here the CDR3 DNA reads TGTGCCAGCAGCATCGGTGACTACGAGCAGTACTTC.